The rows below give T cell receptor beta chains drawn from one sample of a study of CD8 T cells in ankylosing spondylitis. A single record per CDR3 protein comes from TCRdb applying MiXCR to the 5' RACE reads. The sample carries 210,000 or so distinct CDR3 sequences, approximately 8.4% recorded once. The source material was blood, either unsorted or a sorted T cell fraction (not recorded which). Receptor source: a female donor with ankylosing spondylitis or in good health (not recorded which). The CDR3 runs from the conserved cysteine through the conserved F or W. The order of the fields is V gene, J gene, clone size, D gene, CDR3 protein, CDR3 DNA. The D gene is left open where the match is weak. Clone size is shown for a subset of rows, as once, few, many or a class of expanded clone.

>TRBV20-1|TRBJ2-3|.|TRBD2
CSAGGLAGPHVADTQYF
TGCAGTGCCGGCGGACTAGCGGGACCGCACGTCGCAGATACGCAGTATTTT
>TRBV13|TRBJ2-1|many|.
CASSSRDTYSYNEQFF
TGTGCCAGCAGCTCCCGGGACACCTACTCCTACAATGAGCAGTTCTTC
>TRBV20-1|TRBJ1-1|few|.
CSARTRVVTEAFF
TGCAGTGCTAGAACCAGGGTGGTCACTGAAGCTTTCTTT
>TRBV6-1|TRBJ2-2|many|.
CASSPDLGTTGELFF
TGTGCCAGCAGTCCGGACCTGGGGACCACCGGGGAGCTGTTTTTT
>TRBV6-2/TRBV6-3|TRBJ1-5|many|.
CASHGQGWGQPQHF
TGTGCCAGCCATGGCCAGGGGTGGGGTCAGCCCCAGCATTTT
>TRBV4-2|TRBJ2-2|.|.
CASSPSSNTGELFF
TGTGCCAGCAGCCCTAGCTCGAACACCGGGGAGCTGTTTTTT
>TRBV12-3/TRBV12-4|TRBJ1-3|many|.
CASNYLSNSGNTIYF
TGTGCCAGCAACTACCTCAGTAACTCTGGAAACACCATATATTTT
>TRBV7-2|TRBJ2-6|few|.
CASSFYGANVLTF
TGTGCCAGCAGCTTTTACGGGGCCAACGTCCTGACTTTC
>TRBV5-1|TRBJ2-7|many|TRBD1
CASSLQGALNYEQYF
TGCGCCAGCAGCTTACAGGGGGCACTGAACTACGAGCAGTACTTC
>TRBV4-3|TRBJ2-3|many|TRBD1
CASSQETGGRTDTQYF
TGCGCCAGCAGCCAAGAAACAGGGGGTCGGACAGATACGCAGTATTTT
>TRBV7-6|TRBJ2-1|many|.
CASSSWRAGLWSPNEQFF
TGTGCCAGCAGCTCATGGCGAGCGGGTCTATGGTCCCCTAATGAGCAGTTCTTC
>TRBV20-1|TRBJ2-7|many|TRBD1
CSAEAPGTASSYEQYF
TGCAGTGCTGAGGCCCCAGGGACAGCGAGCTCCTACGAGCAGTACTTC
>TRBV12-3/TRBV12-4|TRBJ2-7|few|.
CASSQGTRGPASYEQYF
TGTGCCAGCAGTCAGGGCACCAGGGGACCCGCATCCTACGAGCAGTACTTC
>TRBV5-1|TRBJ2-7|many|.
CASYQAGFPYEQYF
TGCGCCAGCTACCAGGCAGGGTTTCCCTACGAGCAGTACTTC
>TRBV25-1|TRBJ2-1|many|.
CASSVLAPYNEQFF
TGTGCCAGCAGTGTCCTAGCCCCCTACAATGAGCAGTTCTTC
>TRBV24-1|TRBJ2-3|many|.
CATSDPSGTRTIADTQYF
TGTGCCACCAGTGATCCCTCCGGGACGCGGACAATAGCAGATACGCAGTATTTT
>TRBV30|TRBJ2-7|many|TRBD2
CAWSVNSASGSYEQYF
TGTGCCTGGAGTGTAAATTCGGCTAGCGGATCCTACGAGCAGTACTTC
>TRBV5-1|TRBJ2-6|few|TRBD1
CASRPPGTGASGANVLTF
TGCGCCAGCCGCCCCCCGGGGACAGGGGCCTCTGGGGCCAACGTCCTGACTTTC
>TRBV3-1|TRBJ2-6|many|.
CASSLDPLGANVLTF
TGTGCCAGCAGCCTAGATCCGCTCGGGGCCAACGTCCTGACTTTC
>TRBV4-3|TRBJ2-7|many|.
CASSHLGPYEQYF
TGCGCCAGCAGCCACCTCGGGCCTTACGAGCAGTACTTC
>TRBV4-3|TRBJ2-5|many|TRBD1
CASSQDLTGRETQYF
TGCGCCAGCAGCCAAGATTTGACAGGGCGAGAGACCCAGTACTTC
>TRBV6-2/TRBV6-3|TRBJ1-5|few|.
CASSRPAGGQPQHF
TGTGCCAGCAGTCGCCCCGCGGGGGGTCAGCCCCAGCATTTT
>TRBV12-3/TRBV12-4|TRBJ1-6|many|TRBD1
CASSRNQGQSPLHF
TGTGCCAGCAGTAGAAACCAGGGACAGTCACCCCTCCACTTT
>TRBV9|TRBJ2-7|many|.
CASSPGRPYEQYF
TGTGCCAGCAGCCCAGGAAGACCCTACGAGCAGTACTTC
>TRBV10-1|TRBJ2-1|many|.
CASSDSSYNEQFF
TGCGCCAGCAGTGATAGTAGCTACAATGAGCAGTTCTTC
>TRBV10-3|TRBJ2-2|many|.
CAISGDRGYTGELFF
TGTGCCATCTCAGGTGATAGGGGATACACCGGGGAGCTGTTTTTT
>TRBV20-1|TRBJ2-7|many|TRBD2
CSAQTSGGYNHYEQYF
TGCAGTGCCCAAACTAGCGGAGGATACAATCACTACGAGCAGTACTTC
>TRBV29-1|TRBJ1-1|many|.
CSVSPTEGTEAFF
TGCAGCGTTTCCCCCACTGAAGGCACTGAAGCTTTCTTT
>TRBV19|TRBJ2-3|many|TRBD2
CASTQAGGLDTQYF
TGTGCCAGTACCCAAGCGGGAGGTCTAGATACGCAGTATTTT
>TRBV6-2/TRBV6-3|TRBJ1-1|.|TRBD1
CASSAYPGTGALGAFF
TGTGCCAGCAGTGCTTACCCCGGGACAGGGGCCCTGGGAGCTTTCTTT
>TRBV25-1|TRBJ2-2|many|TRBD1
CASSPSSGTANTGELFF
TGTGCCAGCAGTCCTAGTTCCGGGACAGCGAACACCGGGGAGCTGTTTTTT
>TRBV5-1|TRBJ2-2|many|.
CASSLDSPGELFF
TGCGCCAGCAGCTTAGACTCACCCGGGGAGCTGTTTTTT
>TRBV7-8|TRBJ2-2|many|.
CASSYGRTVGELFF
TGTGCCAGCAGCTACGGGAGAACGGTCGGGGAGCTGTTTTTT
>TRBV13|TRBJ2-7|.|.
CASSGGGQAYEQYF
TGTGCCAGCAGCGGGGGGGGACAGGCCTACGAGCAGTACTTC
>TRBV7-2|TRBJ1-1|many|.
CASSLGADPSGTEAFF
TGTGCCAGCAGCTTAGGAGCAGACCCATCGGGGACTGAAGCTTTCTTT
>TRBV7-7|TRBJ1-1|many|.
CASSYRLNTEAFF
TGTGCTAGCAGCTATAGACTCAACACTGAAGCTTTCTTT
>TRBV28|TRBJ2-2|many|TRBD1
CASSLLQGVGGELFF
TGTGCCAGCAGTTTACTACAGGGGGTCGGCGGGGAGCTGTTTTTT
>TRBV24-1|TRBJ2-1|many|TRBD1
CATSDPGGSSYNEQFF
TGTGCCACCAGTGACCCAGGGGGCAGCTCCTACAATGAGCAGTTCTTC
>TRBV5-1|TRBJ1-1|many|TRBD1
CASAEGAGGLDTEAFF
TGCGCCAGCGCTGAGGGGGCAGGGGGGTTGGACACTGAAGCTTTCTTT
>TRBV29-1|TRBJ2-5|many|.
CSVLFRPPAETQYF
TGCAGCGTCCTTTTTAGGCCCCCCGCAGAGACCCAGTACTTC
>TRBV20-1|TRBJ2-7|once|.
CSAREPGVYEQYF
TGCAGTGCTAGAGAACCAGGCGTCTACGAGCAGTACTTC
>TRBV5-1|TRBJ2-1|.|TRBD2
CASSSGLAGDVTNNEQFF
TGCGCCAGCAGCTCGGGACTAGCGGGCGACGTCACGAACAATGAGCAGTTCTTC
>TRBV7-2|TRBJ1-6|.|.
CASSLAKGSPLHF
TGTGCCAGCAGCTTAGCGAAGGGCTCACCCCTCCACTTT
>TRBV5-1|TRBJ2-3|many|.
CASSPRRTDTQYF
TGCGCCAGCAGCCCACGGCGGACAGATACGCAGTATTTT
>TRBV20-1|TRBJ2-7|.|.
CSAYDGTTPSVEQYF
TGCAGTGCGTACGACGGGACCACACCCTCTGTCGAGCAGTACTTC
>TRBV20-1|TRBJ2-1|few|TRBD2
CSASPPGLAASSYNEQFF
TGCAGTGCTAGCCCACCGGGACTAGCCGCTAGCTCCTACAATGAGCAGTTCTTC
>TRBV7-9|TRBJ1-5|many|TRBD1
CASSVGTGKNQPQHF
TGTGCCAGCAGCGTAGGGACAGGGAAAAATCAGCCCCAGCATTTT
>TRBV18|TRBJ2-7|many|.
CASSIVPGPAYEQYF
TGTGCCAGCTCAATTGTTCCGGGACCTGCTTACGAGCAGTACTTC
>TRBV6-1|TRBJ2-5|.|.
CASRIATVGWRTQYF
TGTGCCAGCAGGATAGCGACCGTTGGGTGGAGGACCCAGTACTTC
>TRBV12-3/TRBV12-4|TRBJ1-6|many|.
CASSGSSSYNSPLHF
TGTGCCAGCAGCGGGTCCAGCTCCTATAATTCACCCCTCCACTTT
>TRBV7-2|TRBJ2-7|many|TRBD2
CASSLVASGSYEQYF
TGTGCCAGCAGCTTAGTTGCTAGCGGCTCCTACGAGCAGTACTTC
>TRBV20-1|TRBJ2-7|few|.
CSARQALVDEQYF
TGCAGTGCTAGGCAGGCCCTCGTGGACGAGCAGTACTTC
>TRBV7-9|TRBJ2-6|many|.
CASSLAPGANVLTF
TGTGCCAGCAGCTTAGCCCCTGGGGCCAACGTCCTGACTTTC
>TRBV30|TRBJ2-6|many|.
CAWATGLSGANVLTF
TGTGCCTGGGCGACAGGTCTCTCTGGGGCCAACGTCCTGACTTTC
>TRBV5-3|TRBJ2-1|.|.
CARMAGDTSYNEQFF
TGTGCCAGAATGGCTGGGGACACTTCCTACAATGAGCAGTTCTTC
>TRBV15|TRBJ2-2|many|.
CATMGSLNTGELFF
TGTGCCACCATGGGTTCCTTAAACACCGGGGAGCTGTTTTTT
>TRBV7-8|TRBJ2-7|many|.
CASSRGGVQDEQYF
TGTGCCAGCAGCAGGGGGGGTGTTCAGGACGAGCAGTACTTC
>TRBV7-6|TRBJ2-1|many|.
CASSLRMGAGSNEQFF
TGTGCCAGCAGCTTGCGGATGGGAGCGGGTTCCAATGAGCAGTTCTTC
>TRBV12-3/TRBV12-4|TRBJ2-4|many|.
CASREWGKNIQYF
TGTGCCAGCAGAGAATGGGGCAAAAACATTCAGTACTTC